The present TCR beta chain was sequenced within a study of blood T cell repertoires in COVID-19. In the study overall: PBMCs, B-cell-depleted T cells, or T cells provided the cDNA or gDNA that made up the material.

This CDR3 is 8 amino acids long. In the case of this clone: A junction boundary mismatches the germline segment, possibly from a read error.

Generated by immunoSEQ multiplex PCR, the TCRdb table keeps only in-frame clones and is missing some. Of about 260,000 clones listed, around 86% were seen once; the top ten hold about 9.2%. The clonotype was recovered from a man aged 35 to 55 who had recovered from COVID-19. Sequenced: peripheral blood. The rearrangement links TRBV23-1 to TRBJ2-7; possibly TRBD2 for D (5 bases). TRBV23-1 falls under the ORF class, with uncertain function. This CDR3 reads CASSPAGF. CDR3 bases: TGCGCCAGCAGCCCCGCGGGCTTC.